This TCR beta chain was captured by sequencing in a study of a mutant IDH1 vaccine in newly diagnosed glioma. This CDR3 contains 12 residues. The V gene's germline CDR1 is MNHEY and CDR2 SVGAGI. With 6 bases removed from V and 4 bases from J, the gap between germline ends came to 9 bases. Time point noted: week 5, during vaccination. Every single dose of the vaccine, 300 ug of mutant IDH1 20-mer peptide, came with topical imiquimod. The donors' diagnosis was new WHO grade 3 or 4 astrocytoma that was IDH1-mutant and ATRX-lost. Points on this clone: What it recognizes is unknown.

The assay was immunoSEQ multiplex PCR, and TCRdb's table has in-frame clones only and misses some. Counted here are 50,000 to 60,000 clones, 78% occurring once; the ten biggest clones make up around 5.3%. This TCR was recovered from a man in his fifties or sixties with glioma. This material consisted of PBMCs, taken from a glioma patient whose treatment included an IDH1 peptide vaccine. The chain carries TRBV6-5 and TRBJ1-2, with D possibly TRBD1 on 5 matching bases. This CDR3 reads CASRGGAYGYTF. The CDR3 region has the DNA TGTGCCAGCAGGGGAGGGGCCTATGGCTACACCTTC.